The TCR beta chain described here comes from a study of T cell repertoires in cytomegalovirus infection. Background on the study: Carrying CMV and the relevant HLA type showed in public TCR beta signatures. Overall study findings and caveats: In two of eight donors, the top clonotype was HLA-C-restricted CMV-specific. Cumulative frequency (of public TCR beta family members) identified carriers of CMV plus the relevant HLA.

TCRdb called the reads again in MiXCR, with one record for every CDR3 protein. The sample lists about 210,000 distinct CDR3 sequences, approximately 7% seen once, with 5.5% to 6.5% in the top ten. This clonotype has at least ten counts. Antigen specificity is unknown. This CDR3 has 13 amino acids. Trimming took 6 bases from V and 9 from J, leaving 15 bases between them. The chain carries TRBV12-3 or TRBV12-4 and TRBJ2-1, with D possibly matching TRBD2 (5 bases). The sequencing input was PBMCs. The sequence was obtained from a human donor in good health (CMV status not recorded). Some clones in this sample may be carry-over from other donors' samples. The CDR3 region is CASRLVSVGEQFF. The CDR3 coding sequence is TGTGCCAGCAGACTCGTTAGCGTGGGTGAGCAGTTCTTC.